This is a list of T cell receptor beta chains from one sample in a study of tumor-infiltrating lymphocytes in primary liver carcinoma. TCRdb re-called the multiplex PCR reads with MiXCR, one entry per CDR3 protein. This table holds about 92,000 distinct CDR3 sequences, roughly 70% found once. The sequencing sample was made of tumor-adjacent normal liver tissue. The receptors stem from a man aged 40-55 years with primary liver carcinoma and hepatitis B virus infection. CDR3s leave out the opening cysteine and the closing phenylalanine or tryptophan.

j_call v_call cdr3_aa
TRBJ2-5 TRBV29-1 SVRPGQESQY
TRBJ2-3 TRBV6-1 ASSEVASGADTQY
TRBJ2-3 TRBV5-1 ASSLAVGRETQY
TRBJ2-1 TRBV7-9 ASSLALGGSSYNEQF
TRBJ2-7 TRBV29-1 GVEGHPSYEEY
TRBJ2-1 TRBV29-1 GVSQVHNEQF
TRBJ1-3 TRBV7-9 ASSAVRGLFGNTIY
TRBJ2-7 TRBV14 ASSQETGYEQY
TRBJ1-1 TRBV11-2 SSSLVVGEAF
TRBJ2-1 TRBV11-3 ASGLSGGPNEQF
TRBJ2-1 TRBV5-4 VSRSGGSSYNEQF
TRBJ2-7 TRBV10-3 AIRQGQSSYEQY
TRBJ2-1 TRBV6-1 ASSEGGRGDEQL
TRBJ2-6 TRBV5-5 ATSMRLAEISSGANVLT
TRBJ2-1 TRBV5-1 ASSLVGEGKQF
TRBJ2-4 TRBV24-1 VTSDPRGDKNIQY
TRBJ2-7 TRBV6-1 ASSEAGVREQY
TRBJ2-7 TRBV6-1 AGSEALDEHY
TRBJ2-2 TRBV5-1 ASRERENGELF